The 22 T cell receptor beta chains reported below all come from one sample, sequenced in a study of blood T cell repertoires in COVID-19. The protocol was immunoSEQ multiplex PCR, while the TCRdb copy is restricted to in-frame clones and leaves out a portion. The table lists about 210,000 clones, 92% of them singletons. The sequenced material came from peripheral blood. Receptors originate from a man aged 25 to 45 with acute or convalescent COVID-19.

This clone is a singleton in its sample. The chain recombines TRBV5-5 with TRBJ1-5; tentative D call: TRBD1 (5 bases). V gave up 0 bases and J gave up 3 bases, with 10 bases separating them. Germline V gives CDR1 SGHKS, CDR2 YYEKEE (reference sequence). This CDR3 spans 15 amino acids. The CDR3 loop is CASSLGGGFNQPQHF. The CDR3, as DNA: TGTGCCAGCAGCTTGGGTGGGGGGTTCAATCAGCCCCAGCATTTT.

This clone has only a few counts. This sequence joins TRBV11-2 and TRBJ1-5, with D uncertain. CDR1 is SGHAT, CDR2 FQNNGV, per germline. Trimming left V 0 bases short and J 9 bases short, with 12 bases between. The CDR3 has 14 residues. The CDR3 region has the DNA TGTGCCAGCAGCTTAGATGGTGCAGGCACGCCCCAGCATTTT. Its translation: CASSLDGAGTPQHF.

The chain has TRBV19 and TRBJ1-4, with D perhaps TRBD1 (6 bases). The V gene lost 6 bases and the J gene lost 8 bases, with 13 bases spanning the gap. This CDR3 has 13 residues. Per germline, CDR1 LNHDA and CDR2 SQIVND (reference sequence). CDR3 sequence: CASSQDSSEKLFF. CDR3 DNA sequence: TGTGCCAGTAGCCAGGACAGTTCGGAAAAACTGTTTTTT.

The chain uses TRBV20-1 and TRBJ2-1, with 7 bases that match TRBD1. V shed 1 base, J shed 13 bases, and the junction held 4 bases outside the gene matches. The CDR3 sequence is 11 residues long. In germline, CDR1 is DFQATT, CDR2 SNEGSKA (reference sequence). The CDR3 DNA sequence: TGCAGTGCTAGAGCGGACAGGACCCAGTTCTTC. This encodes CSARADRTQFF.

The V gene is TRBV27, the J gene TRBJ2-1; D is ambiguous. Trimming took off 3 bases at V and 5 bases at J, with 8 bases between the two ends. The germline gives CDR1 MNHEY, CDR2 SMNVEV (reference sequence). The CDR3 is 13 residues long. The CDR3 nucleotides read TGTGCCAGCAGTTTTAACTCTGACAATGAGCAGTTCTTC. Residues: CASSFNSDNEQFF.

J is TRBJ1-3 and V is TRBV5-4; D gene uncertain. Trimming cost V 2 bases and J 0 bases, with 12 bases left between them. Germline V gene data show CDR1 as SGHNT and CDR2 as YYREEE (reference sequence). The CDR3 totals 16 residues. The CDR3, as DNA: TGTGCCAGCAGCTTTTCCGCCATGAGCTCTGGAAACACCATATATTTT. The encoded protein is CASSFSAMSSGNTIYF.

V gene TRBV27 combines with J gene TRBJ1-6; TRBD1 agrees at 7 bases. V was clipped by 4 bases and J by 9 bases; unmatched bases: 3. Germline assignment: CDR1 MNHEY and CDR2 SMNVEV (reference sequence). The CDR3 is made up of 13 amino acids. The CDR3 loop is CASSSNRGSPLHF. The CDR3 DNA reads as TGTGCCAGCAGTTCTAACAGGGGTTCACCCCTCCACTTT.

The rearrangement uses TRBV6-4 and TRBJ2-1; D is uncertain. The CDR3 loop spans 15 amino acids. Trimming took off 4 bases at V and 0 bases at J, with 10 bases between the two ends. The germline CDR1 and CDR2 sequences are MRHNA and SNTAGT. CDR3 residues: CASSVGSSSYNEQFF. CDR3 nucleotide sequence: TGTGCCAGCAGTGTGGGCTCAAGCTCCTACAATGAGCAGTTCTTC.

The J gene is TRBJ2-7, the V gene TRBV7-9; tentative D call: TRBD1 (6 bases). The CDR3 runs 17 residues. V was trimmed by 0 bases and J by 0 bases, leaving 15 bases between them. CDR1 and CDR2 (germline): SEHNR, FQNEAQ (reference sequence). Here the CDR3 reads CASSLADGTKSSYEQYF. As DNA, the CDR3 is TGTGCCAGCAGCTTAGCTGACGGGACAAAGAGCTCCTACGAGCAGTACTTC.

V is TRBV5-1 and J is TRBJ1-2, with TRBD1 matching over 7 bases. Looked up from germline, CDR1 is SGHRS and CDR2 is YFSETQ. The ends lost 0 bases at V and 8 bases at J; junction bases unmatched: 4. The CDR3 runs to 13 residues. CDR3 in amino acids: CASSLEGARGYTF. The CDR3 DNA reads TGCGCCAGCAGCTTGGAGGGGGCGCGCGGCTACACCTTC.

The chain is built from TRBV10-3 and TRBJ2-1, with TRBD1 as a possible D gene (7 bases). The CDR3 totals 18 residues. V was shortened by 4 bases and J by 7 bases, with 26 bases between the two germline ends. Looked up from germline, CDR1 is ENHRY and CDR2 is SYGVKD. This CDR3 reads CAISGAAGQPSRGNEQFF. CDR3 DNA sequence: TGTGCCATCAGTGGCGCCGCGGGACAGCCGAGCCGGGGGAATGAGCAGTTCTTC.

The chain combines TRBV28 with TRBJ2-7, with D hard to call. Trimming took 6 bases from V and 6 from J, leaving 9 bases between them. The CDR3 has 11 amino acids. The germline gives CDR1 MDHEN, CDR2 SYDVKM. The CDR3: CASSYLREQYF. CDR3 in DNA: TGTGCCAGCAGCTACCTGCGCGAGCAGTACTTC.

The rearrangement links TRBV6-1 to TRBJ1-1, with D perhaps TRBD1 (6 bases). Germline CDR1 MNHNS, CDR2 SASEGT. V shed 4 bases and J shed 1 base, with 16 bases lying between them. This CDR3 has 16 residues. This chain's CDR3 is CASSGVQGRGNTEAFF. DNA for the CDR3: TGTGCCAGCAGTGGGGTGCAGGGGCGCGGGAACACTGAAGCTTTCTTT.

The chain joins TRBV28 to TRBJ1-4; the D gene is possibly TRBD1 (6 bases). In germline, CDR1 is MDHEN, CDR2 SYDVKM. The V end lost 10 bases, the J end lost 3 bases, and 12 bases lay between the germline ends. CDR3 length: 13 amino acids. This CDR3 reads CATSGDSNEKLFF. In DNA, the CDR3 is TGTGCCACCTCAGGGGATTCTAATGAAAAACTGTTTTTT. The full variable domain, in which reference TRBV28 and TRBJ1-4 provide the parts outside the CDR3, is DVKVTQSSRYLVKRTGEKVFLECVQDMDHENMFWYRQDPGLGLRLIYFSYDVKMKEKGDIPEGYSVSREKKERFSLILESASTNQTSMYLCATSGDSNEKLFFGSGTQLSVL.

CDR3 DNA sequence: TGTGCCATCAGTTTCGGGACTAGCACCTACGAGCAGTACTTC. It codes for CAISFGTSTYEQYF. This chain joins TRBV10-3 and TRBJ2-7; 9 bases line up with TRBD2. V lost 5 bases to trimming and J lost 2 bases; unmatched junction nucleotides: 4. Germline assignment: CDR1 ENHRY and CDR2 SYGVKD. This CDR3 has 14 amino acids.

The chain joins TRBV9 to TRBJ2-1; 9 bases match TRBD1. The CDR3 is made up of 17 amino acids. Germline values: CDR1 SGDLS, CDR2 YYNGEE. V was clipped by 0 bases and J by 3 bases; unmatched bases: 7. The CDR3 loop is CASSVVAGTGYYNEQFF. Here the CDR3 DNA reads TGTGCCAGCAGCGTAGTCGCGGGGACAGGGTACTACAATGAGCAGTTCTTC.

The chain couples TRBV5-1 to TRBJ2-2; D not resolved. This CDR3 region has 14 residues. Trimming took off 2 bases at V and 7 bases at J, with 12 bases between the two ends. Germline V CDR1 and CDR2: SGHRS, YFSETQ. In nucleotides, the CDR3 is TGCGCCAGCAGCTTTGCGGTTTATAACGGGGAGCTGTTTTTT. Protein: CASSFAVYNGELFF.

The gene calls are TRBV4-1 and TRBJ2-7; no reliable D call. This CDR3 is 14 amino acids long. The V gene's germline CDR1 is MGHRA and CDR2 YSYEKL. Trimming shortened V by 4 bases and J by 2 bases, and 12 bases separated the two germline ends. The CDR3 DNA reads as TGCGCCAGCAGCCCGCCGCCACCTACCTACGAGCAGTACTTC. Amino acids: CASSPPPPTYEQYF.

This clone was counted a single time. The chain couples TRBV5-1 to TRBJ1-2; 8 bases match TRBD1. Germline V gene sequence: CDR1 SGHRS, CDR2 YFSETQ. Unmatched junction bases numbered 7, after V lost 7 bases and J lost 5 bases. There are 13 residues in the CDR3. CDR3 DNA: TGCGCCAGCGCAATAACAGGGGGGTATGGCTACACCTTC. Translating it yields CASAITGGYGYTF.

This clone was counted a single time. CDR3 nucleotide sequence: TGTGCCAGCAGTCACGACACGTACAATGAGCAGTTCTTC. It codes for CASSHDTYNEQFF. The chain carries TRBV12-3 or TRBV12-4 and TRBJ2-1, with no clear D. V was pared by 5 bases and J by 4 bases, with 9 bases between. This CDR3 contains 13 residues.

The genes are TRBV3-1 (or the pseudogene TRBV3-2) and TRBJ1-2; D remains ambiguous. Per germline, CDR1 LGHDT and CDR2 YNNKEL (reference sequence). The V gene lost 3 bases and the J gene lost 6 bases, with 8 bases spanning the gap. The CDR3 consists of 12 residues. Here the CDR3 reads CASSQSSHGYTF. In DNA form, the CDR3 reads TGTGCCAGCAGCCAGTCTAGTCATGGCTACACCTTC.

The chain couples TRBV28 to TRBJ1-2, with D unclear. V lost 2 bases and J lost 8, with 15 bases in between. Germline V gene data show CDR1 as MDHEN and CDR2 as SYDVKM. The CDR3 is 14 residues long. The CDR3 sequence: CASSLGEGMGGYTF. The CDR3, as DNA: TGTGCCAGCAGTTTAGGGGAGGGTATGGGCGGCTACACCTTC.